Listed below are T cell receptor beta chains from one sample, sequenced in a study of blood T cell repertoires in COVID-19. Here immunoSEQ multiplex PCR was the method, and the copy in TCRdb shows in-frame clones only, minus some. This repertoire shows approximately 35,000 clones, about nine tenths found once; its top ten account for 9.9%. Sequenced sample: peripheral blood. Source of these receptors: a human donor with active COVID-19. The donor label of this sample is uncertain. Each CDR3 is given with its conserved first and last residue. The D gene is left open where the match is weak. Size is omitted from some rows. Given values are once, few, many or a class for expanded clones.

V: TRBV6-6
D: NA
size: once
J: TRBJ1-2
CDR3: CASSLDSLYGYTF
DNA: TGTGCCAGCAGTCTGGACAGCCTATATGGCTACACCTTC

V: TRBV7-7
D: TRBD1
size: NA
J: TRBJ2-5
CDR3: CASRAGTGGQETQYF
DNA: TGTGCTAGCAGGGCCGGGACAGGGGGCCAAGAGACCCAGTACTTC

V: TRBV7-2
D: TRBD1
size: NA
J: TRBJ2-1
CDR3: CASSTDRGSYNEQFF
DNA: TGTGCCAGCAGCACTGACAGGGGCTCCTACAATGAGCAGTTCTTC

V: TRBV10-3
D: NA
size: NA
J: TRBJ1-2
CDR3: CAISEGRGFYGYTF
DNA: TGTGCCATCAGTGAGGGAAGGGGCTTCTATGGCTACACCTTC

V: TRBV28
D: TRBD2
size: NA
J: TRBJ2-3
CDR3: CASRQPTSGRALYTQYF
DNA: TGTGCCAGCAGGCAACCTACTAGCGGGAGGGCCTTGTATACGCAGTATTTT

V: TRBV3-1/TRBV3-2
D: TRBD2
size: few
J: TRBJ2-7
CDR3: CASSQDTSGYYEQYF
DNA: TGTGCCAGCAGCCAAGATACTAGCGGTTACTACGAGCAGTACTTC

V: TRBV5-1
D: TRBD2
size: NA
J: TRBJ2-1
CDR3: CASSWLSGASGTYNEQFF
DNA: TGCGCCAGCAGCTGGCTTAGCGGGGCGTCAGGCACCTACAATGAGCAGTTCTTC

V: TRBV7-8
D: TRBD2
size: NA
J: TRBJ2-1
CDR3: CASSYPGGQGTYNEQFF
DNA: TGTGCCAGCAGCTACCCGGGAGGGCAGGGGACTTACAATGAGCAGTTCTTC

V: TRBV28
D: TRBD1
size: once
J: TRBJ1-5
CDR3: CASTLQGSGQPQHF
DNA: TGTGCCAGCACCCTACAGGGGTCGGGTCAGCCCCAGCATTTT

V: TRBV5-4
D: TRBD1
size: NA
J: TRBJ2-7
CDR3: CASSLGGQLIYEQYF
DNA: TGTGCCAGCAGCTTGGGGGGACAGCTTATATACGAGCAGTACTTC

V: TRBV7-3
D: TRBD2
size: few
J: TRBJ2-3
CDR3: CASSLSGAGRADTQYF
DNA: TGTGCCAGCAGCTTATCCGGTGCCGGGAGGGCAGATACGCAGTATTTT

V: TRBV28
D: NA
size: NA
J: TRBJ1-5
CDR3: CASSWGQSNQPQHF
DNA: TGTGCCAGCAGTTGGGGACAAAGCAATCAGCCCCAGCATTTT

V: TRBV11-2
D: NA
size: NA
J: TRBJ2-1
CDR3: CASSLQISYNEQFF
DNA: TGTGCCAGCAGCTTACAGATAAGCTACAATGAGCAGTTCTTC

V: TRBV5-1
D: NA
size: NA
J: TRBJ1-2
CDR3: CASSLVVQPNYGYTF
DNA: TGCGCCAGCAGCTTGGTGGTACAGCCTAACTATGGCTACACCTTC